These T cell receptor beta chains were read from a single sample in a study of shared clonotypes between healthy human individuals. Profiling relied on immunoSEQ multiplex PCR, and the TCRdb table lists in-frame clones only, not all of them. The sample contains some 2,400,000 clones, approximately 96% of which appear only once. The sequenced material came from naive CD4+ T cells sorted from blood. The receptors originated from a man aged 18 to 29 in good health. The CDR3 runs from the conserved cysteine through the conserved F or W. The D gene is left open where the match is weak. The size field is filled for only some rows; it gives once, few, many or a size class.

J: TRBJ1-2; D: .; size: .; V: TRBV7-6; DNA: TGTGCCAGCAGCCCAGGGACCTCTAACTATGGCTACACCTTC; CDR3: CASSPGTSNYGYTF
J: TRBJ1-5; D: TRBD1; size: .; V: TRBV28; DNA: TGTGCCAGCAGTCTGATTTCAAAAAGGGGGCAAGGTCAGCCCCAGCATTTT; CDR3: CASSLISKRGQGQPQHF
J: TRBJ2-7; D: .; size: .; V: TRBV4-2; DNA: TGTGCCAGCAGCCAAGATGGGGACTCTTTCTACGAGCAGTACTTC; CDR3: CASSQDGDSFYEQYF
J: TRBJ2-6; D: TRBD1; size: .; V: TRBV19; DNA: TGTGCCAGTAGTATTGACAGGGGTGGAGGGGCCAACGTCCTGACTTTC; CDR3: CASSIDRGGGANVLTF
J: TRBJ1-5; D: TRBD1; size: .; V: TRBV19; DNA: TGTGCCAGTAATCCTACAGGGGGCAACGATCAGCCCCAGCATTTT; CDR3: CASNPTGGNDQPQHF
J: TRBJ2-7; D: TRBD1; size: .; V: TRBV10-3; DNA: TGTGCCATCAATGATATGGGACAGGGCCCCGAGCAGTACTTC; CDR3: CAINDMGQGPEQYF
J: TRBJ2-5; D: TRBD2; size: .; V: TRBV14; DNA: TGTGCCAGCAGCCACTCATCGGGTAGCGGGAGATACCAAGAGACCCAGTACTTC; CDR3: CASSHSSGSGRYQETQYF
J: TRBJ1-2; D: .; size: once; V: TRBV6-5; DNA: TGTGCCAGCAGTTCCCAAGGAGACTATGGCTACACCTTC; CDR3: CASSSQGDYGYTF
J: TRBJ2-2; D: .; size: .; V: TRBV6-1; DNA: TGTGCCACCAGCCTTTGGGGCACCGGGGAGCTGTTTTTT; CDR3: CATSLWGTGELFF
J: TRBJ1-5; D: TRBD1; size: .; V: TRBV18; DNA: TGTGCCAGCTCACCCTCGGACAGGGGAAGTCAGCCCCAGCATTTT; CDR3: CASSPSDRGSQPQHF
J: TRBJ1-3; D: .; size: .; V: TRBV19; DNA: TGTGCCAGTAGAGGGGCTGGTGGAAACACCATATATTTT; CDR3: CASRGAGGNTIYF
J: TRBJ2-7; D: .; size: .; V: TRBV7-2; DNA: TGTGCCAGCAGCTTAGAGGCAGGGTACTCCTACGAGCAGTACTTC; CDR3: CASSLEAGYSYEQYF
J: TRBJ2-1; D: TRBD2; size: .; V: TRBV7-3; DNA: TGTGCCAGCAGCTTTAGCGGGGGCACCTACAATGAGCAGTTCTTC; CDR3: CASSFSGGTYNEQFF
J: TRBJ2-3; D: .; size: .; V: TRBV6-1; DNA: TGTGCCAGCAGCTCAGGGTCCACAGATACGCAGTATTTT; CDR3: CASSSGSTDTQYF
J: TRBJ2-7; D: TRBD1; size: .; V: TRBV2; DNA: TGTGCCAGCAAACCGGGACAGGTAATAAACGAGCAGTACTTC; CDR3: CASKPGQVINEQYF
J: TRBJ2-1; D: TRBD2; size: .; V: TRBV19; DNA: TGTGCCAGTAGTATAGGTACTAGCGGGGAGCAGTTCTTC; CDR3: CASSIGTSGEQFF
J: TRBJ2-5; D: TRBD1; size: .; V: TRBV30; DNA: TGTGCCTGGAGTCGGGGACAGGGGCAAGAGACCCAGTACTTC; CDR3: CAWSRGQGQETQYF
J: TRBJ2-3; D: TRBD2; size: .; V: TRBV5-1; DNA: TGCGCCAGCACTAGCGGATTCACAGATATGCAGTATTTT; CDR3: CASTSGFTDMQYF
J: TRBJ1-2; D: TRBD1; size: once; V: TRBV18; DNA: TGTGCCAGCTCACCACAGACAGGGGACTATGGCTACACCTTC; CDR3: CASSPQTGDYGYTF
J: TRBJ1-1; D: TRBD1; size: .; V: TRBV5-6; DNA: TGTGCCAGCAGCTTGGCGGGGACAGTCCTGAACACTGAAGCTTTCTTT; CDR3: CASSLAGTVLNTEAFF
J: TRBJ2-3; D: TRBD2; size: .; V: TRBV11-2; DNA: TGTGCCAGCAGTCCTAGCGGGAGGGGCACAGATACGCAGTATTTT; CDR3: CASSPSGRGTDTQYF
J: TRBJ2-1; D: TRBD2; size: .; V: TRBV7-9; DNA: TGTGCCAGCAGCTCACTAGCGTCCTACAATGAGCAGTTCTTC; CDR3: CASSSLASYNEQFF
J: TRBJ2-5; D: .; size: .; V: TRBV7-9; DNA: TGTGCCAGCAGCTTAAGTGGCAACCAAGAGACCCAGTACTTC; CDR3: CASSLSGNQETQYF
J: TRBJ2-7; D: .; size: .; V: TRBV30; DNA: TGTGCCTCAGGACAAGTAGGGGACGAGCAGTACTTC; CDR3: CASGQVGDEQYF
J: TRBJ1-1; D: .; size: .; V: TRBV7-9; DNA: TGTGCCAGCAGCTTACTCGGGAAACGGAACACTGAAGCTTTCTTT; CDR3: CASSLLGKRNTEAFF
J: TRBJ1-1; D: TRBD1; size: .; V: TRBV5-1; DNA: TGCGCCAGCAGCGTGGGACAGTTACCAATTTTGAACACTGAAGCTTTCTTT; CDR3: CASSVGQLPILNTEAFF
J: TRBJ2-7; D: TRBD1; size: .; V: TRBV6-4; DNA: TGTGCCAGCAGAGAAGGGACAGGGTGGTGCGAGCAGTACTTC; CDR3: CASREGTGWCEQYF
J: TRBJ2-7; D: TRBD2; size: .; V: TRBV19; DNA: TGTGCCAGTAGTAACCACCGGGACTATCCCTCCTACGAGCAGTACTTC; CDR3: CASSNHRDYPSYEQYF
J: TRBJ2-3; D: .; size: .; V: TRBV7-6; DNA: TGTGCCAGCAGCTTAATTTCCTCAGATACGCAGTATTTT; CDR3: CASSLISSDTQYF
J: TRBJ2-5; D: .; size: .; V: TRBV7-9; DNA: TGTGCCAGCAGCTTAGTTGAGGGCCCCCAAGAGACCCAGTACTTC; CDR3: CASSLVEGPQETQYF
J: TRBJ2-6; D: .; size: .; V: TRBV5-4; DNA: TGTGCCAGCAGCTCCAACTCTGGGGCCAACGTCCTGACTTTC; CDR3: CASSSNSGANVLTF
J: TRBJ2-5; D: .; size: .; V: TRBV6-1; DNA: TGTGCCAGCAACCAACTCGAGAACCAAGAGACCCAGTACTTC; CDR3: CASNQLENQETQYF
J: TRBJ2-5; D: .; size: .; V: TRBV5-4; DNA: TGTGCCAGCAGCTATGGAGAGACCCAGTACTTC; CDR3: CASSYGETQYF